These 31 T cell receptor beta chains share one sample of origin, sequenced in a study of blood T cells in healthy people across ages. Primed by a sample-barcoded 5' primer and a J-beta primer mix, a second PCR proceeded for about 7 to 11 cycles. TCRdb re-called the 5' RACE reads with MiXCR, one entry per CDR3 protein. The top ten hold more than 2% of the sample, which has about 2 million distinct CDR3 sequences, around 50% seen once. The sample consisted of blood. These receptors all stem from a woman aged 40-49 years in good health.

V and J are TRBV24-1 and TRBJ2-5; the match to TRBD2 covers 7 bases. The J segment lost 4 bases and the V segment lost 0 bases, leaving 1 base of the junction unmatched. The CDR3 runs 14 residues. Germline-derived CDR1 and CDR2 are KGHDR and SFDVKD. This CDR3 is CATSDLGGGETQYF. CDR3 nucleotide sequence: TGTGCCACCAGTGATTTGGGGGGGGGAGAGACCCAGTACTTC.

A few counts support this clonotype. This chain links TRBV6-6 with TRBJ1-4; D is uncertain. This CDR3 comprises 11 residues. With 1 base removed from V and 6 bases from J, the gap between germline ends came to 0 bases. In germline, CDR1 is MNHNY, CDR2 SVGAGI (reference sequence). CDR3 sequence: CASSYYEKLFF. The CDR3 nucleotides are TGTGCCAGCAGTTACTATGAAAAACTGTTTTTT.

The sample holds a few counts of this clonotype. This sequence joins TRBV7-2 and TRBJ2-1; perhaps D is TRBD1 or TRBD2 (6 bases each). V was clipped by 7 bases and J by 8 bases, with 15 bases between them. The CDR3 runs 13 residues. CDR1 and CDR2 from the germline V gene are SGHTA and FQGNSA. In DNA, the CDR3 is TGTGCCAGCACCAAAGGGGGGAAGTATGAGCAGTTCTTC. Protein product: CASTKGGKYEQFF.

In its sample, this clonotype was seen a few times. This sequence joins TRBV20-1 and TRBJ2-7; D gene unclear. The CDR3 contains 16 residues. The V end lost 0 bases, the J end lost 2 bases, and 17 bases lay between the germline ends. Germline-derived CDR1 and CDR2 are DFQATT and SNEGSKA (reference sequence). CDR3 amino acids: CSARDRRAIPAYEQYF. CDR3 in DNA: TGCAGTGCTAGAGATCGGAGAGCTATCCCAGCCTACGAGCAGTACTTC.

This clonotype was observed a handful of times. The chain joins TRBV15 to TRBJ2-1; TRBD1 might be the D (5 bases). This CDR3 has 14 residues. The germline V gene encodes CDR1 LNHNV and CDR2 YYDKDF (reference sequence). V was pared by 2 bases and J by 4 bases, with 9 bases between. This chain's CDR3 is CATSRWGGYNEQFF. The CDR3 nucleotides are TGTGCCACCAGCAGATGGGGCGGATACAATGAGCAGTTCTTC.

This chain connects TRBV6-6 to TRBJ2-5; 9 bases are a match to TRBD1. The J call is doubtful: the DNA matches TRBJ2-7 better. CDR3 length equals 15 residues. Germline CDR1 and CDR2: MNHNY and SVGAGI (reference sequence). CDR3 sequence reads: CASRSGTGSNYEQYF. The DNA of the CDR3 is TGTGCCAGCAGATCCGGGACAGGGAGTAACTACGAGCAGTACTTC.

CDR3 residues: CAISDGTSGYEQYF. In nucleotides, the CDR3 is TGTGCCATCAGTGACGGGACTAGCGGGTACGAGCAGTACTTC. The chain is built from TRBV10-3 and TRBJ2-7; 12 bases are shared with TRBD2. J gave up 4 bases and V 3 bases, and 1 base lay outside the gene matches. The CDR3 sequence is 14 residues long. Germline V lookup: CDR1 ENHRY, CDR2 SYGVKD.

This clonotype was detected a few times. The V gene is TRBV4-1, the J gene TRBJ1-2; TRBD1 matches at 11 bases. The CDR3 is 16 amino acids. J was trimmed by 6 bases and V by 4 bases; bases with no gene match: 10. The germline gives CDR1 MGHRA, CDR2 YSYEKL. The CDR3 sequence is CASSPPPGTGGDGYTF. As DNA, the CDR3 is TGCGCCAGCAGCCCGCCGCCGGGGACAGGGGGTGATGGCTACACCTTC.

This clonotype has just one count. V usage is TRBV20-1 and J usage is TRBJ2-7; a possible D gene is TRBD1 (6 bases). V was trimmed by 1 base and J by 0 bases, leaving 10 bases between them. Germline-derived CDR1 and CDR2 are DFQATT and SNEGSKA (reference sequence). The CDR3 is 14 residues long. In DNA form, the CDR3 reads TGCAGTGCTAGAGGTCAGGGGTTCTCCTACGAGCAGTACTTC. Residues: CSARGQGFSYEQYF.

The chain employs TRBV20-1 and TRBJ2-1; D is uncertain. V shed 6 bases and J shed 9 bases, with 12 bases lying between them. The CDR3 has 11 residues. The germline gives CDR1 DFQATT, CDR2 SNEGSKA (reference sequence). CDR3 nucleotide sequence: TGCAGTGCCCCCTCGTGGGGTGAGCAGTTCTTC. It specifies CSAPSWGEQFF.

The rearrangement links TRBV27 to TRBJ2-1; D is unresolved. This CDR3 is 12 amino acids long. CDR1 is MNHEY and CDR2 is SMNVEV in the germline V gene (reference sequence). V lost 6 bases, J lost 5 bases, and 8 bases lay in between. CDR3 DNA sequence: TGTGCCAGCAGGACTGGGGACAATGAGCAGTTCTTC. As protein: CASRTGDNEQFF.

The chain combines TRBV25-1 with TRBJ1-2; no clear D gene. The CDR3 runs to 13 residues. Trimming shortened V by 5 bases and J by 8 bases, and 15 bases separated the two germline ends. From germline, CDR1 is MGHDK and CDR2 SYGVNS. The CDR3 sequence: CASSPYLAHGYTF. As DNA, the CDR3 is TGTGCCAGCAGTCCGTACCTGGCTCACGGCTACACCTTC.

This clonotype was picked up one time. The rearrangement links TRBV21-1 to TRBJ2-7; the tabulated D call, TRBD1, remains unverified against the DNA. TRBV21-1 is shown as a pseudogene. The CDR3 covers 16 residues. CDR3 DNA sequence: TGTGCCAGCAGCAAAGACTGGGGACAGGGCTTCTACGAGCAGTACTTC. Amino acids: CASSKDWGQGFYEQYF.

This clonotype was seen once. The chain uses TRBV24-1 and TRBJ2-3; 12 bases line up with TRBD2. From germline, CDR1 is KGHDR and CDR2 SFDVKD. This CDR3 has 18 amino acids. The V segment lost 3 bases and the J segment 2 bases; nucleotides outside the gene matches: 8. DNA for the CDR3: TGTGCCACCAGTGATCCGACTAGCGGGGGCCTCTACACAGATACGCAGTATTTT. Translating it yields CATSDPTSGGLYTDTQYF.

This chain links TRBV6-5 with TRBJ2-7, with 7 bases aligning to TRBD1. Germline CDR1 is MNHEY and CDR2 is SVGAGI. V gave up 6 bases and J gave up 1 base; unmatched junction bases: 12. This CDR3 contains 16 residues. CDR3 coding DNA: TGTGCCAGCAGAAGGGACAGCAAGCAAGTTTCCTACGAGCAGTACTTC. It translates to CASRRDSKQVSYEQYF.

This clonotype showed up just a few times. The chain joins TRBV29-1 to TRBJ2-1; TRBD1 might be the D (8 bases). The CDR3 sequence is 14 residues long. Trimming took off 6 bases at V and 7 bases at J, with 19 bases between the two ends. Germline assignment: CDR1 SQVTM and CDR2 ANQGSEA. CDR3: CSVGRTGTKNEQFF. As DNA, the CDR3 is TGCAGCGTCGGAAGGACAGGGACTAAGAATGAGCAGTTCTTC.

This clonotype was seen at least ten times. The chain couples TRBV6-5 to TRBJ1-2; TRBD1 matches 7 bases. The germline V gene encodes CDR1 MNHEY and CDR2 SVGAGI. Germline trimming cut 7 bases from V and 7 bases from J; bases unmatched to any gene: 12. This CDR3 spans 14 amino acids. The CDR3: CASTEDRVKSGYTF. In nucleotides, the CDR3 is TGTGCCAGCACCGAAGACAGGGTAAAGTCTGGCTACACCTTC.

This clonotype showed up just a few times. The CDR3 DNA reads as TGTGCCATCAGTGATTTGGTTGGCGGGACTGAGCAGTTCTTC. It translates to CAISDLVGGTEQFF. The chain recombines TRBV10-3 with TRBJ2-1; D possibly corresponds to TRBD2 (6 bases). Germline CDR1 reads ENHRY; CDR2 reads SYGVKD. The CDR3 runs to 14 residues. V was cut by 3 bases and J by 9 bases, with 15 bases left in between.

The chain has TRBV20-1 and TRBJ2-1, with 7 bases matching TRBD2. The CDR3 runs to 14 residues. V shed 5 bases, J shed 1 base, and the junction held 5 bases outside the gene matches. CDR1 and CDR2 from the germline V gene are DFQATT and SNEGSKA (reference sequence). DNA of the CDR3: TGCAGTGCTGAGCAGGGAGGGTCCTACAATGAGCAGTTCTTC. The encoded protein is CSAEQGGSYNEQFF.

This clonotype was seen more than once but under ten times. The rearrangement joins TRBV28 to TRBJ2-5, with unresolved D. Germline loops: CDR1 MDHEN, CDR2 SYDVKM. The V and J ends lost 2 bases and 7 bases respectively, with 11 bases between them. The CDR3 has 13 amino acids. As DNA, the CDR3 is TGTGCCAGCAGTTTAAGGGCGCCTCGGACCCAGTACTTC. It specifies CASSLRAPRTQYF.

The CDR3 DNA is TGTGCCAGCAGGGATACAGGGGGTAACTATGGCTACACCTTC. As protein: CASRDTGGNYGYTF. The V and J genes are TRBV12-3 or TRBV12-4 and TRBJ1-2, with TRBD1 matching over 8 bases. The ends lost 6 bases at V and 1 base at J; junction bases unmatched: 4. The CDR3 has 14 residues.

This clonotype was recorded a few times. The V and J genes are TRBV4-3 and TRBJ2-7, with TRBD2 identical over 12 bases. Trimming took 0 bases from V and 5 from J; bases not matched to a gene: 8. Germline loops: CDR1 LGHNA, CDR2 YSLEER. The CDR3 is made up of 17 amino acids. CDR3 bases: TGCGCCAGCAGCCAAGATCTGGTAACTAGCGGGGGGAACGAGCAGTACTTC. Encoded protein: CASSQDLVTSGGNEQYF.

This rearrangement joins TRBV12-3 or TRBV12-4 to TRBJ1-2, with 8 bases fitting TRBD1. This CDR3 is 15 amino acids long. The V and J ends lost 6 bases and 4 bases, in that order; junction bases with no gene match: 10. CDR3 coding DNA: TGTGCCAGCAGCCCCGGACAGGGTTTGGGCTATGGCTACACCTTC. Its translation is CASSPGQGLGYGYTF.

The chain is built from TRBV5-1 and TRBJ2-1; 10 nucleotides line up with TRBD2. V shed 4 bases, J shed 7 bases, and the junction held 8 bases outside the gene matches. The V gene's germline CDR1 is SGHRS and CDR2 YFSETQ. CDR3 length: 15 residues. The CDR3 region has the DNA TGCGCCAGCAGCGTACTAGCGGGGTTCGGGAATGAGCAGTTCTTC. It translates to CASSVLAGFGNEQFF.

V and J are TRBV5-5 and TRBJ1-2; possible D gene TRBD1, 5 bases. Germline CDR1 SGHKS, CDR2 YYEKEE (reference sequence). The CDR3 runs to 15 residues. Between the trimmed V and J ends, which lost 4 bases and 3 bases, there was a span of 16 bases. The CDR3 DNA reads TGTGCCAGCAGCCTGGGGGGAACTAGGGACTATGGCTACACCTTC. Protein: CASSLGGTRDYGYTF.

This chain links TRBV10-3 with TRBJ1-5; TRBD1 might be the D (6 bases). With 4 bases removed from V and 4 bases from J, the gap between germline ends came to 11 bases. There are 14 residues in the CDR3. CDR1 and CDR2 from the germline V gene are ENHRY and SYGVKD. CDR3 coding DNA: TGTGCCATCAGTGCACAGGGTCGGAATCAGCCCCAGCATTTT. Translating it yields CAISAQGRNQPQHF.

The gene calls are TRBV6-5 and TRBJ1-4; perhaps TRBD1 as D (5 bases). The V gene lost 2 bases and the J gene lost 8 bases, with 12 bases spanning the gap. In germline, CDR1 is MNHEY, CDR2 SVGAGI. This CDR3 is built from 14 residues. CDR3 loop: CASSYLGAGEKLFF. The CDR3 nucleotides are TGTGCCAGCAGTTACCTAGGGGCTGGAGAAAAACTGTTTTTT.

The V call is TRBV28, the J call TRBJ2-3; 13 bases are a match to TRBD2. Germline-derived CDR1 and CDR2 are MDHEN and SYDVKM. The J segment lost 4 bases and the V segment lost 8 bases, leaving 3 bases of the junction unmatched. The CDR3 runs 14 residues. CDR3 amino acids: CASQTSGGSDTQYF. CDR3 coding DNA: TGTGCCAGCCAGACTAGCGGGGGGTCAGATACGCAGTATTTT. The whole variable domain, remainder taken from reference TRBV28 and TRBJ2-3, is DVKVTQSSRYLVKRTGEKVFLECVQDMDHENMFWYRQDPGLGLRLIYFSYDVKMKEKGDIPEGYSVSREKKERFSLILESASTNQTSMYLCASQTSGGSDTQYFGPGTRLTVL.

This clonotype came up a few times. This chain links TRBV25-1 with TRBJ1-2; 8 bases agree with TRBD1. Germline V lookup: CDR1 MGHDK, CDR2 SYGVNS. The CDR3 spans 14 residues. V lost 4 bases to trimming and J lost 7 bases; unmatched junction nucleotides: 8. The CDR3 nucleotides read TGTGCCAGCAGTGTTGGACAGGGAAGGGGTGGCTACACCTTC. It is translated as CASSVGQGRGGYTF.

The gene calls are TRBV29-1 and TRBJ2-1; D call uncertain. There are 14 residues in the CDR3. From germline, CDR1 is SQVTM and CDR2 ANQGSEA. Trimming stripped 7 bases from V and 0 bases from J, with 13 bases between. CDR3: CSADSHSSYNEQFF. CDR3 nucleotide sequence: TGCAGCGCTGACTCGCACAGCTCCTACAATGAGCAGTTCTTC.

This clonotype was seen a handful of times. V and J are TRBV4-2 and TRBJ2-7; 11 bases align to TRBD2. The closer fit of TRBJ2-5 to the DNA end suggests the J call may be wrong. The V gene's germline CDR1 is LGHNA and CDR2 YNFKEQ. There are 16 residues in the CDR3. CDR3 bases: TGTGCCAGCAGGGACTTTAGCGGGGGGGCCTCGGAGACCCAGTACTTC. This codes for CASRDFSGGASETQYF.